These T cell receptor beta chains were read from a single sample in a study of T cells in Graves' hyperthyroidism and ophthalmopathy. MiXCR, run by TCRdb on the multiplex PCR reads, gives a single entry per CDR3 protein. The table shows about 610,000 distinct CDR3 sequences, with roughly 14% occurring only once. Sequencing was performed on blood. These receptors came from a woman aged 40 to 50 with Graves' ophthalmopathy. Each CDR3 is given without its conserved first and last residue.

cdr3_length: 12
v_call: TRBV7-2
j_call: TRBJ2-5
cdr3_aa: ASSLGNTQETQY

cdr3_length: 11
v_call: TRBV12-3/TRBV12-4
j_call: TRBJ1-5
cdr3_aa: ASHSSGGQPQH

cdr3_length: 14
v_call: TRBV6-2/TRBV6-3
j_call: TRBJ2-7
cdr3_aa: ASSSSFWTSGNEQY

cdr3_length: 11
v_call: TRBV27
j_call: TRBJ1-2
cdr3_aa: ASSLYYGYGYT

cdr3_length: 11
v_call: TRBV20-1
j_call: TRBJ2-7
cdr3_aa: SACISGPYEQY

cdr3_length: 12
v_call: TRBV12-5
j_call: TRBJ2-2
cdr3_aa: ASAPGMDTGELF

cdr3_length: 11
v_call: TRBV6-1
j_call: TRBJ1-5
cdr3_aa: ASSRQGYEPQH

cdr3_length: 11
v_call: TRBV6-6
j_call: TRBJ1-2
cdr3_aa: ASRNRDIHGYT

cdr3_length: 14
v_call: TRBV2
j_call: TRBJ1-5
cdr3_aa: ASSRSTGDNNQPQH

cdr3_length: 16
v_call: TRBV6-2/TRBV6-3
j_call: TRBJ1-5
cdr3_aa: ASSPNPSGGTYDPPQH

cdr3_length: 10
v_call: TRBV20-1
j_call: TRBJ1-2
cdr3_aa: SATGGFYGYT

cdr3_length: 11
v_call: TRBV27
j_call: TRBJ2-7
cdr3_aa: ASSQPFSYEQY

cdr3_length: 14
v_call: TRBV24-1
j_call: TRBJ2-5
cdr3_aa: ATSDLGGLGLGTQY

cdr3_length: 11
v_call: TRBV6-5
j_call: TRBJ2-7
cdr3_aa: ASIRTGPYEQY

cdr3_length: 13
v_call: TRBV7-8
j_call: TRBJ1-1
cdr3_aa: ASSLANRGNTEAF

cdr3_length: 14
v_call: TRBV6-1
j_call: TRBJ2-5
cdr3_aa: ASSRALGGGGETQY

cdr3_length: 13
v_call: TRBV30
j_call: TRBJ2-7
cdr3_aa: AWSLRPGPSYEQY

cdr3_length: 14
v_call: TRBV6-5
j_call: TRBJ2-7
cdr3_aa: ASSYTWTGIPYEQY

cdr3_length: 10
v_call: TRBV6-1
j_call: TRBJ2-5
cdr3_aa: AISEQGQTQY

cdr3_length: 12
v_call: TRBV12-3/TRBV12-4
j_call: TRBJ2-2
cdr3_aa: ASILAGGIGELF

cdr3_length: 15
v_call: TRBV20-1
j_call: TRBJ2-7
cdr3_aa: SVPGLAGGQRPYEQY

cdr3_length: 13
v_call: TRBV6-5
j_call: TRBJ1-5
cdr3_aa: ASSSSRQGAGPQH

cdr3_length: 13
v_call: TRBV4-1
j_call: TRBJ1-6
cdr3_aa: ASSQMDRGQSPLH

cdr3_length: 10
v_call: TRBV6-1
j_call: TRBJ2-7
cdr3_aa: ASTAGGNEQY

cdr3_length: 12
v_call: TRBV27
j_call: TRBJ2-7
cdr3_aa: ASRLQGGEYEQY

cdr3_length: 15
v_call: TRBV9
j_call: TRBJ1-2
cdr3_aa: ASSVFPGTDDPYGYT

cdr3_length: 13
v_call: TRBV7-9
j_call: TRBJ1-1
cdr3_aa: ASTPFTGMDTEAF

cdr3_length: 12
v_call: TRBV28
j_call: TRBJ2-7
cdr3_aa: ASSRDNPSYEQY

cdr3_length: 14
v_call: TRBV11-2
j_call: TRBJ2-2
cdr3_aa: ASSLLPGLNSGELF

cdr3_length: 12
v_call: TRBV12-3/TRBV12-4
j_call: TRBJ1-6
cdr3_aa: DSSPGQGVSPLH

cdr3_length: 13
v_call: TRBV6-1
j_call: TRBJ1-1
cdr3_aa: ASRLLGNMNTEAF

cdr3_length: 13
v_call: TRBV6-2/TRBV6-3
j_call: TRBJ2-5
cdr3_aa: ASSYEGLPGETQY

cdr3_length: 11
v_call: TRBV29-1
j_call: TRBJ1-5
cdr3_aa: SVELNSNQPQH

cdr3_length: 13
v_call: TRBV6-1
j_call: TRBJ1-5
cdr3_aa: ASSEDRISNQPQH

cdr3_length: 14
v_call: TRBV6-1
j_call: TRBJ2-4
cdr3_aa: ASTRGGGLAKNIQY

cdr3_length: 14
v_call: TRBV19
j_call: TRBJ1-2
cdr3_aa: ASSSPAGYTNYGYT

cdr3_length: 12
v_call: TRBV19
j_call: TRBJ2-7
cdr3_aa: AAGGDSVSYEQY

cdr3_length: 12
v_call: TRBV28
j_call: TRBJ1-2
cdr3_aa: ASSPRTQNYGYT

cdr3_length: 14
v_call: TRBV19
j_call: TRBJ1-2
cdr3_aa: ATSDRVYEFDYGYT

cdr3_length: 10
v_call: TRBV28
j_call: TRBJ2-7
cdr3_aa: ASFGQSYEQY

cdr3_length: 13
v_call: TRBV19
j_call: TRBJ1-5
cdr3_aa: ASRGKSQSNQPQH

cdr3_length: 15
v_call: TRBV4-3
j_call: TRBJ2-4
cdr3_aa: ASSQDLVNLAKNIQY

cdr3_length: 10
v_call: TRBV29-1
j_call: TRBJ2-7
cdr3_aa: SVVPESDEQY

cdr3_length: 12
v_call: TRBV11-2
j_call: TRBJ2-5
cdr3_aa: ASRNRDSEETQY

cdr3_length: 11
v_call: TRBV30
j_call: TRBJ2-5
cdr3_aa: AWSVGVRETQY

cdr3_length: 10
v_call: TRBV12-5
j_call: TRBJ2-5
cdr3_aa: ASGLTQETQY

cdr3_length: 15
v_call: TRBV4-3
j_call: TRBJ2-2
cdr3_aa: ASSQGLLAGYTGELF

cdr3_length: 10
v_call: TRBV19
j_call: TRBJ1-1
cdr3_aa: ASSRAAGEAF

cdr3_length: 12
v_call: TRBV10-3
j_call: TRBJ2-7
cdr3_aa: AISVTSGIAEQY

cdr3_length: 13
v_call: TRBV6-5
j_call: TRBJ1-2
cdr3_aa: ASSYSMEAGLGYT

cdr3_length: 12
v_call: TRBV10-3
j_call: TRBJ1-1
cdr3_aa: AITSRQRDTEAF

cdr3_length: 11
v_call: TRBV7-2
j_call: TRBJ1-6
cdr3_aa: ASSLRVYSPLH

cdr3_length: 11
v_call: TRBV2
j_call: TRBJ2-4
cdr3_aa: AVAGLAKNIQY

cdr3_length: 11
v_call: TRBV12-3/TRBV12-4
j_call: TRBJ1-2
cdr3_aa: ASSLVGSGGYT

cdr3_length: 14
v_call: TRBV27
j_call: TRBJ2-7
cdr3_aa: ASSLTTSASSYEQY